What follows is one T cell receptor (beta chain) and its context. Its antigen is currently unknown. The germline gives CDR1 SGHRS, CDR2 YFSETQ. This CDR3 is built from 19 residues. V lost 4 bases and J lost 6; bases outside the gene matches: 19. The data were obtained in a study of T cell clones after liver transplantation. Whole-study context: TCRbeta sequencing after a pre-transplant mixed lymphocyte reaction identified graft-donor-reactive clones, later tracked in post-transplant blood. Pre-transplant mixed lymphocyte reactions yielded third-party-reactive TCRbeta sequences as comparators for graft-donor-reactive sequences. General observations from the study: Donor-reactive sequences fell more than third party-reactive ones, suggesting partial deletion.

The protocol was immunoSEQ multiplex PCR, while the TCRdb copy is restricted to in-frame clones and leaves out a portion. This sample carries more than 95,000 clones, about 81% of them seen once, and the ten largest clones take 2.5% to 3.5%. The chain combines TRBV5-1 with TRBJ2-2; 9 bases map to TRBD1. The sequence derives from a human patient who received a liver transplant. The graft donor may be the source of some T cells. The source was CD4+ T cells from blood, collected 47 months after liver transplant. CDR3 sequence (DNA): TGCGCCAGCAGCCAGAAGGACAGGGGACAATTCGGGGGCCCCGGGGAGCTGTTTTTT. It specifies CASSQKDRGQFGGPGELFF.